This T cell receptor (beta chain) emerged from a study of CD8+ T cells in alopecia areata. On this clone itself: Antigen: not known.

Once RNA had been extracted, it was reverse transcribed into cDNA to act as the sequencing template. Data came from immunoSEQ multiplex PCR; TCRdb stores just in-frame clones and leaves some out. The sample has more than 110,000 clones; 54% are singletons. Study conclusions and caveats: Normal scalp had lower clonality than lesional scalp, with alopecia totalis/universalis lesions showing this most strongly. Many expanded lesional clones persisted in scalp and blood during tofacitinib.

The sample's treatment: oral pan-JAK inhibitor, 5-10 mg twice daily. V lost 5 bases and J lost 6, with 14 bases in between. CDR3 size: 13 residues. From germline, CDR1 is PRHDT and CDR2 FYEKMQ (reference sequence). The chain employs TRBV13 and TRBJ2-7; D possibly corresponds to TRBD1 (6 bases). The starting material was CD8+ T cells sorted from blood, obtained at week 4, from a patient treated with tofacitinib. The clonotype was recovered from a human donor with alopecia areata. CDR3 region: CASSGPGTPEQYF. In DNA form, the CDR3 reads TGTGCCAGCAGCGGCCCCGGGACACCCGAGCAGTACTTC.